The 21 T cell receptor beta chains listed next were all sequenced from one sample in a study of T cells in Graves' hyperthyroidism and ophthalmopathy. Amplification yielded TCR beta CDR3 regions, with RNA transcripts as the source. First-round RT-PCR of the TCR CDR3 relied on the HTBI primer set. MiXCR, applied by TCRdb to the multiplex PCR reads, yields one record per CDR3 protein. Of approximately 590,000 distinct CDR3 sequences in the sample, around a sixth were seen once. What was sequenced was blood. The receptors were sampled from a woman aged 25 to 39 with Graves' hyperthyroidism.

This clonotype showed up just a few times. The chain joins TRBV6-2 or TRBV6-3 to TRBJ2-1; a weak D match, TRBD2 (5 bases). The CDR3 has 19 amino acids. In germline, CDR1 is MNHEY, CDR2 SVGEGT. The germline V and J ends were trimmed by 2 bases and 6 bases, with 26 bases remaining between them. The CDR3 region is CASSYDLRLPRLPFNEQFF. CDR3 nucleotide sequence: TGTGCCAGCAGTTACGATCTTAGGCTCCCGAGACTACCATTCAATGAGCAGTTCTTC.

This chain connects TRBV5-1 to TRBJ1-3, with TRBD1 matching 8 bases. This CDR3 region has 15 residues. The germline gives CDR1 SGHRS, CDR2 YFSETQ. Trimming removed 0 bases from V and 2 bases from J; junction bases left unmatched: 1. CDR3 sequence (DNA): TGCGCCAGCAGCTTGGGACAGGGGCCTGGAAACACCATATATTTT. This sequence encodes CASSLGQGPGNTIYF.

This clonotype has at least ten counts. The chain carries TRBV3-1 and TRBJ2-3, with D hard to call. The V and J ends lost 5 bases and 10 bases respectively, with 13 bases between them. The CDR3 is made up of 12 amino acids. Germline loops: CDR1 LGHDT, CDR2 YNNKEL (reference sequence). The CDR3: CASSVLSGAQYF. DNA for the CDR3: TGTGCCAGCAGCGTACTCAGTGGGGCGCAGTATTTT.

This clonotype was picked up many times. V and J are TRBV28 and TRBJ2-7, with 9 bases lining up with TRBD2. Germline CDR1 is MDHEN and CDR2 is SYDVKM. The ends lost 6 bases at V and 0 bases at J; junction bases unmatched: 12. CDR3 length equals 17 residues. The DNA of the CDR3 is TGTGCCAGCAGCTCGGGGGCGCGACTAGCGGACTCCTACGAGCAGTACTTC. It yields the protein CASSSGARLADSYEQYF.

This clonotype was seen ten or more times. The V and J genes are TRBV5-1 and TRBJ2-7; 7 nucleotides match TRBD2. V shed 4 bases and J 5 bases; nucleotides not matched to a gene: 15. Per germline, CDR1 SGHRS and CDR2 YFSETQ. CDR3 size: 16 residues. For the CDR3, the DNA is TGCGCCAGCAGCCTTCTCGGGCGGGAGTCAGTCCACGAGCAGTACTTC. Protein product: CASSLLGRESVHEQYF.

Ten or more counts support this clonotype. The chain joins TRBV7-7 to TRBJ2-2, with D perhaps TRBD1 (5 bases). CDR1 and CDR2 (germline): SSHAT, FNYEAQ (reference sequence). The V gene lost 2 bases and the J gene lost 6 bases, with 7 bases spanning the gap. CDR3 length equals 13 residues. Written as DNA, the CDR3 is TGTGCCAGCAGCTTAAGCAGGGCCGGGGAGCTGTTTTTT. Translating it yields CASSLSRAGELFF.

The chain joins TRBV6-6 to TRBJ2-2; 9 bases match TRBD2. CDR1 and CDR2 from the germline V gene are MNHNY and SVGAGI (reference sequence). This CDR3 is 16 amino acids long. V lost 2 bases to trimming and J lost 2 bases; unmatched junction nucleotides: 3. The CDR3 is CASSYHLAGNTGELFF. The CDR3 DNA follows: TGTGCCAGCAGTTACCATCTAGCGGGAAACACCGGGGAGCTGTTTTTT.

V and J are TRBV27 and TRBJ2-1, with no clear D. Trimming removed 0 bases at V and 2 bases at J, with 8 bases between. CDR1 is MNHEY, CDR2 SMNVEV, per germline (reference sequence). This CDR3 has 15 amino acids. This CDR3 is CASSLSGSAYNEQFF. CDR3 nucleotide sequence: TGTGCCAGCAGTTTATCGGGATCTGCCTACAATGAGCAGTTCTTC.

The sample holds a few counts of this clonotype. This chain uses TRBV24-1 with TRBJ2-3; no clear D. The ends were cut back, 6 bases at V and 5 bases at J, with 17 bases in the middle. Germline V gene data show CDR1 as KGHDR and CDR2 as SFDVKD. This CDR3 spans 15 amino acids. Here the CDR3 DNA reads TGTGCCACCAGTTCCCCTCTGGCATCTAGAGATACGCAGTATTTT. Protein product: CATSSPLASRDTQYF.

There are a few counts of this clonotype. V gene TRBV9 combines with J gene TRBJ2-6; D unresolved. Germline lookup yields CDR1 SGDLS and CDR2 YYNGEE. The CDR3 spans 15 residues. The ends were cut back, 1 base at V and 4 bases at J, with 9 bases in the middle. The CDR3 nucleotides are TGTGCCAGCAGCGTACCTAGGTTCGGGGCCAACGTCCTGACTTTC. The encoded protein is CASSVPRFGANVLTF.

In this sample, this clonotype turned up many times. This chain joins TRBV3-1 and TRBJ2-5; 9 bases line up with TRBD2. Germline values: CDR1 LGHDT, CDR2 YNNKEL (reference sequence). V lost 4 bases to trimming and J lost 2 bases; unmatched junction nucleotides: 8. The CDR3 is made up of 16 amino acids. CDR3 protein: CASSPLLAGAQETQYF. DNA of the CDR3: TGTGCCAGCAGCCCATTATTAGCGGGAGCACAAGAGACCCAGTACTTC.

This clonotype was counted a few times. The chain employs TRBV7-9 and TRBJ2-1; D unresolved. The CDR3 has 14 amino acids. Germline CDR1 reads SEHNR; CDR2 reads FQNEAQ (reference sequence). V was cut by 4 bases and J by 2 bases, with 9 bases left in between. The CDR3 sequence is CASSSPRTYNEQFF. DNA for the CDR3: TGTGCCAGCAGCTCCCCCAGGACCTACAATGAGCAGTTCTTC.

The chain combines TRBV9 with TRBJ2-1; possibly TRBD2 for D (6 bases). The V end was cut by 3 bases, the J end by 9 bases, with 22 bases between. Per germline, CDR1 SGDLS and CDR2 YYNGEE. The CDR3 sequence is 16 residues long. The CDR3 DNA is TGTGCCAGCAGCGCCGAGGTAGCGGACCCCCGCGGTGAGCAGTTCTTC. Its translation: CASSAEVADPRGEQFF.

This clonotype was observed a few times. The chain's CDR3 is CASSSYRTRMDSPLHF. The CDR3 DNA reads as TGTGCCAGCAGCTCCTATAGGACACGGATGGATTCACCCCTCCACTTT. This rearrangement joins TRBV7-2 to TRBJ1-6; tentatively, D is TRBD1 (5 bases). Germline CDR1 is SGHTA and CDR2 is FQGNSA. Trimming left V 4 bases short and J 8 bases short, with 18 bases between. CDR3 length: 16 residues.

This clonotype came up a few times. The chain uses TRBV11-2 and TRBJ2-2, with 8 nucleotides matching TRBD2. Looked up from germline, CDR1 is SGHAT and CDR2 is FQNNGV. The CDR3 is 16 residues long. Trimming took 4 bases from V and 5 from J; bases not matched to a gene: 9. CDR3 protein: CASSSKGTSVTGELFF. In DNA, the CDR3 is TGTGCCAGCAGCTCAAAAGGGACTAGTGTTACCGGGGAGCTGTTTTTT.

This clonotype has a count of ten or more. The gene calls are TRBV6-1 and TRBJ2-3; 7 bases are a match to TRBD1. The CDR3 loop spans 16 amino acids. Germline CDR1 MNHNS, CDR2 SASEGT. Trimming took 5 bases from V and 1 from J; bases not matched to a gene: 9. The CDR3 region has the DNA TGTGCCAGCAGTCCCCACAGGGGAAGGCGCACAGATACGCAGTATTTT. Translation gives CASSPHRGRRTDTQYF.

This clonotype was observed a handful of times. This rearrangement joins TRBV6-1 to TRBJ1-1, with 8 bases identical to TRBD1. There are 18 residues in the CDR3. The trim removed 6 bases at V and 0 bases at J, leaving 15 bases unmatched. Germline V gene lookup returns CDR1 MNHNS and CDR2 SASEGT. CDR3 DNA sequence: TGTGCCAGCAGACGGCGCCTAAACCAGGGGGCATTGAACACTGAAGCTTTCTTT. Its translation is CASRRRLNQGALNTEAFF.

This chain connects TRBV19 to TRBJ2-1; 8 bases are a match to TRBD1. In germline, CDR1 is LNHDA, CDR2 SQIVND (reference sequence). The CDR3 length is 16 residues. With 2 bases clipped from V and 3 bases from J, the junction kept 6 bases outside the gene matches. The CDR3 DNA follows: TGTGCCAGTAGTATATTATCAGGGGGCCGCTACAATGAGCAGTTCTTC. Translation gives CASSILSGGRYNEQFF.

This clonotype was found many times. The chain combines TRBV7-9 with TRBJ2-1; tentative D call: TRBD2 (5 bases). Trimming stripped 5 bases from V and 7 bases from J, with 15 bases between. CDR3 length equals 14 residues. Germline V gives CDR1 SEHNR, CDR2 FQNEAQ (reference sequence). The CDR3 region is CASSAPGERNEQFF. The CDR3 DNA sequence: TGTGCCAGCAGCGCACCCGGGGAGAGGAATGAGCAGTTCTTC.

The gene calls are TRBV20-1 and TRBJ2-1; 9 positions agree with TRBD2. The V and J ends lost 8 bases and 5 bases, in that order; junction bases with no gene match: 7. CDR1 and CDR2 from the germline V gene are DFQATT and SNEGSKA (reference sequence). This CDR3 spans 13 amino acids. CDR3 DNA sequence: TGCAGTACCCTAGCGGGACTCGACAATGAGCAGTTCTTC. This sequence encodes CSTLAGLDNEQFF.

This clonotype was recorded at least ten times. The V call is TRBV7-8, the J call TRBJ2-1, with TRBD2 matching over 7 bases. From germline, CDR1 is SGHVS and CDR2 FQNEAQ. Unmatched junction bases numbered 5, after V lost 1 base and J lost 5 bases. The CDR3 is 15 amino acids. This CDR3 reads CASSLDTSANNEQFF. The CDR3, as DNA: TGTGCCAGCAGCTTAGATACTAGCGCTAACAATGAGCAGTTCTTC.